A single sample gave rise to the 15 T cell receptor beta chains below, sequenced in a study of brain T cells in children with intractable seizures. Indicated time point: blood from clinic visit 5 months post-surgery; TSC patient then seizure free. Repertoires were generated with immunoSEQ multiplex PCR, while TCRdb's copy carries only in-frame clones and drops some. The table shows 340,000 or so clones, with over 90% occurring only once. The input for sequencing was peripheral blood, taken 4 to 5 months after surgery. These TCRs come from a boy in the first two years of life with tuberous sclerosis and intractable seizures.

The chain is built from TRBV12-3 or TRBV12-4 and TRBJ2-1; tentative D call: TRBD2 (6 bases). The CDR3 is 13 residues long. V lost 8 bases and J 4 bases, leaving 12 bases between the germline ends. CDR3 nucleotide sequence: TGTGCCAGCGCCGGACTATTTTACAATGAGCAGTTCTTC. It yields the protein CASAGLFYNEQFF.

The CDR3 is CASSLRVRGSLATTDTQYF. As DNA, the CDR3 is TGTGCCAGCAGTTTAAGGGTACGAGGGAGCCTAGCGACCACAGATACGCAGTATTTT. The rearrangement uses TRBV27 and TRBJ2-3, with a weak D call TRBD2 (6 bases). Trimming cost V 2 bases and J 2 bases, with 23 bases left between them. Germline V gene sequence: CDR1 MNHEY, CDR2 SMNVEV (reference sequence). The CDR3 is 19 residues long.

V usage is TRBV2 and J usage is TRBJ2-7; D might be TRBD1 or TRBD2, each matching 5 bases. There are 12 residues in the CDR3. CDR1 and CDR2 from the germline V gene are SNHLY and FYNNEI. CDR3 region: CGPRELTYEQYF. CDR3 sequence (DNA): TGTGGTCCCAGGGAGTTGACCTACGAGCAGTACTTC. Combining the CDR3 with reference TRBV2 and TRBJ2-7 gives the whole variable domain EPEVTQTPSHQVTQMGQEVILRCVPISNHLYFYWYRQILGQKVEFLVSFYNNEISEKSEIFDDQFSVERPDGSNFTLKIRSTKLEDSAMYFCGPRELTYEQYFGPGTRLTVT.

The rearrangement links TRBV5-1 to TRBJ1-5; D uncertain. This CDR3 has 13 amino acids. Germline V gene lookup returns CDR1 SGHRS and CDR2 YFSETQ. Trimming removed 3 bases from V and 6 bases from J, with 10 bases in between. The CDR3: CASSWELGQPQHF. For the CDR3, the DNA is TGCGCCAGCAGCTGGGAGCTGGGTCAGCCCCAGCATTTT.

The chain has TRBV6-5 and TRBJ1-2; D uncertain. The CDR3 totals 13 residues. V gave up 2 bases and J gave up 4 bases, with 8 bases separating them. The germline CDR1 and CDR2 sequences are MNHEY and SVGAGI. The CDR3 DNA is TGTGCCAGCAGTTACATCGACGGCTATGGCTACACCTTC. Its protein product is CASSYIDGYGYTF.

The chain uses TRBV2 and TRBJ2-5; D may be TRBD2 (7 bases). Per the germline V gene, CDR1 is SNHLY and CDR2 is FYNNEI. The CDR3 has 14 amino acids. V was cut by 3 bases and J by 7 bases, with 15 bases left in between. The CDR3 spells CASSDKRGGVTQYF. CDR3 DNA: TGTGCCAGCAGTGATAAGAGGGGGGGCGTGACCCAGTACTTC.

The table lists this clone with a count of one. The chain uses TRBV5-1 and TRBJ1-2, with 9 bases lining up with TRBD1. The length of the CDR3 is 15 residues. Germline V lookup: CDR1 SGHRS, CDR2 YFSETQ. The trim removed 3 bases at V and 7 bases at J, leaving 10 bases unmatched. CDR3 region: CASSWGVQGARGYTF. The CDR3 DNA reads TGCGCCAGCAGCTGGGGAGTACAGGGGGCGCGTGGCTACACCTTC.

The V call is TRBV24-1, the J call TRBJ2-1; no reliable D call. The length of the CDR3 is 12 residues. V lost 4 bases, J lost 9 bases, and 9 bases lay in between. Germline CDR1 KGHDR, CDR2 SFDVKD. Here the CDR3 reads CATSDSTGEQFF. CDR3 in DNA: TGTGCCACCAGTGACTCCACGGGTGAGCAGTTCTTC.

This clone showed up just a few times. This rearrangement joins TRBV6-1 to TRBJ2-2; the match to TRBD2 covers 9 bases. The germline V gene encodes CDR1 MNHNS and CDR2 SASEGT. Trimming cost V 2 bases and J 5 bases; bases outside gene matches: 9. This CDR3 has 17 residues. DNA of the CDR3: TGTGCCAGCAGTGAACCCCGGGGTAGCGGGGGAACCGGGGAGCTGTTTTTT. It encodes CASSEPRGSGGTGELFF.

This chain links TRBV27 with TRBJ2-1, with 7 positions matching TRBD2. J gave up 7 bases and V 4 bases, and 7 bases lay outside the gene matches. The V gene's germline CDR1 is MNHEY and CDR2 SMNVEV (reference sequence). The CDR3 consists of 14 residues. CDR3 sequence: CASSSGFGGNEQFF. The CDR3 bases are TGTGCCAGCAGTTCAGGTTTCGGGGGGAATGAGCAGTTCTTC.

The rearrangement uses TRBV19 and TRBJ2-7; D perhaps matches TRBD1 (6 bases). This CDR3 contains 15 residues. Trimming pared 6 bases from V and 2 bases from J, leaving 17 bases between. Germline loops: CDR1 LNHDA, CDR2 SQIVND (reference sequence). Here the CDR3 reads CASRVTGPGPYEQYF. CDR3 DNA sequence: TGTGCCAGTAGGGTGACAGGACCCGGACCCTACGAGCAGTACTTC.

This CDR3 reads CASSFYTEETQYF. In DNA form, the CDR3 reads TGTGCCAGCAGCTTTTATACCGAAGAGACCCAGTACTTC. The chain carries TRBV7-2 and TRBJ2-5; D not resolved. The germline V gene encodes CDR1 SGHTA and CDR2 FQGNSA. Trimming pared 3 bases from V and 3 bases from J, leaving 8 bases between. CDR3 length: 13 amino acids. The full variable domain, its missing parts supplied by reference TRBV7-2 and TRBJ2-5, is GAGVSQSPSNKVTEKGKDVELRCDPISGHTALYWYRQSLGQGLEFLIYFQGNSAPDKSGLPSDRFSAERTGGSVSTLTIQRTQQEDSAVYLCASSFYTEETQYFGPGTRLLVL.

The genes are TRBV12-3 or TRBV12-4 and TRBJ2-3; D not certain. The CDR3 is 13 residues long. Trimming took 5 bases from V and 4 from J, leaving 10 bases between them. The CDR3 spells CASSPFRSDTQYF. Here the CDR3 DNA reads TGTGCCAGCAGTCCCTTCCGGTCAGATACGCAGTATTTT.

About this clone itself: This CDR3 is also generated by other DNA sequences in the sample. V and J are TRBV12-3 or TRBV12-4 and TRBJ1-2, with D possibly being TRBD1 (5 bases). The CDR3 is made up of 12 amino acids. V was trimmed by 6 bases and J by 2 bases, leaving 7 bases between them. The CDR3, as DNA: TGTGCCAGCAGCTCAGGGAACTATGGCTACACCTTC. This codes for CASSSGNYGYTF.

The chain links TRBV5-1 to TRBJ2-1; a possible D gene is TRBD2 (6 bases). The germline CDR1 and CDR2 sequences are SGHRS and YFSETQ. The CDR3 covers 15 residues. Trimming left V 4 bases short and J 4 bases short, with 15 bases between. CDR3 sequence reads: CASSPGRSLYNEQFF. The DNA for the CDR3 is TGCGCCAGCAGCCCTGGGAGGTCCCTATACAATGAGCAGTTCTTC.